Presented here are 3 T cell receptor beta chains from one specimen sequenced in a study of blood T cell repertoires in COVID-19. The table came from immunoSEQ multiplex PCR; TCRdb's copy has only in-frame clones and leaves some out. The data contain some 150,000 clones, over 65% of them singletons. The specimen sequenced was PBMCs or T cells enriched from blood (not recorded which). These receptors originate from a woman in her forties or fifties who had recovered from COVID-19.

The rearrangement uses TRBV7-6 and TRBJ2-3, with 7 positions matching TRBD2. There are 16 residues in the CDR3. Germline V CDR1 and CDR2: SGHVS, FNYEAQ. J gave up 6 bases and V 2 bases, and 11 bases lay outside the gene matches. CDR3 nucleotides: TGTGCCAGCAGCTTACTGGGGGGGAGAGGAGGGGATACGCAGTATTTT. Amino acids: CASSLLGGRGGDTQYF.

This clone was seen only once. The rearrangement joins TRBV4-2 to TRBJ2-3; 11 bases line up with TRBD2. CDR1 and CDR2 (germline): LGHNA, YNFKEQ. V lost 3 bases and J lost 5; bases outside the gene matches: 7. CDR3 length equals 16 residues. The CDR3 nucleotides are TGTGCCAGCAGCCAGGCGTCCCTAGCGGGGGGAGATACGCAGTATTTT. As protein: CASSQASLAGGDTQYF.

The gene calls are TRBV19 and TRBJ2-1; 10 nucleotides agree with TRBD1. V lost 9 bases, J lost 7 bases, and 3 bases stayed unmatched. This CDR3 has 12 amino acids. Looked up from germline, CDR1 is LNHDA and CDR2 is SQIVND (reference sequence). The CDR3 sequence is CASRDRGNEQFF. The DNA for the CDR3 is TGTGCCAGCCGGGACAGGGGAAATGAGCAGTTCTTC.